This entry concerns a single TCR beta chain. The germline V gene encodes CDR1 MDHEN and CDR2 SYDVKM. The CDR3 sequence is 15 residues long. Trimming pared 3 bases from V and 5 bases from J, leaving 17 bases between. The sample belongs to a study of human thymus T cells. Assay used: immunoSEQ multiplex PCR; TCRdb lists only in-frame clones, some missing. Of tens of thousands of clones in the sample, around 94% are singletons; the top ten hold 6%. This chain connects TRBV28 to TRBJ2-7, with D possibly matching TRBD1 (5 bases). The sequence was obtained from a boy under two years old with a congenital heart defect but otherwise immunologically healthy. Sequenced material: blood. CDR3 nucleotides: TGTGCCAGCAGTTTGTTCAGCCAGGGCAGCAACGAGCAGTACTTC. Its protein product is CASSLFSQGSNEQYF.